These 29 T cell receptor beta chains were all obtained from the same sample, sequenced in a study of T cells in Graves' hyperthyroidism and ophthalmopathy (dated by TCRdb to between 2019 and 2020). Library creation used multiplex PCR. Sequencing used an Illumina HiSeq 2000. Amplification of TCR beta CDR3 regions was carried out from RNA transcripts. The TCR CDR3 was subjected to a first round of RT-PCR using the HTBI primer set and the Qiagen OneStep RT-PCR kit. Using fastp trimming at Q25 and MiXCR clonotype assembly, TCRdb reanalyzed the public sequencing data and kept in-frame beta chains. Entries are consolidated by CDR3 protein sequence, retaining the most common genes and DNA. The sample data list hundreds of thousands of distinct CDR3 sequences, and 12% to 15% of these were observed just once. The ten largest account for about 15% of the sample. The sequenced material came from blood. All receptors come from a woman aged 35 to 49 with Graves' hyperthyroidism.

This clonotype was counted ten times or more. J is TRBJ2-1 and V is TRBV24-1, with TRBD1 matching 7 bases. Trimming at V came to 2 bases and at J to 7 bases, leaving 13 bases not matched to a gene. The germline gives CDR1 KGHDR, CDR2 SFDVKD. The CDR3 is 17 residues long. The CDR3 is CATSDSQAQGTRNEQFF. CDR3 DNA sequence: TGTGCCACCAGTGATTCCCAGGCACAGGGGACAAGGAATGAGCAGTTCTTC.

The gene calls are TRBV30 and TRBJ1-2; D possibly corresponds to TRBD1 (6 bases). The CDR3 is 15 amino acids. Looked up from germline, CDR1 is GTSNPN and CDR2 is SVGIG (reference sequence). The V and J ends lost 3 bases and 5 bases respectively, with 19 bases between them. CDR3 protein: CAWSQPRGIPYGYTF. CDR3 DNA sequence: TGTGCCTGGAGCCAACCCAGGGGTATCCCTTATGGCTACACCTTC.

The chain couples TRBV27 to TRBJ1-5; tentative D call: TRBD1 (6 bases). Germline CDR1 and CDR2: MNHEY and SMNVEV (reference sequence). This CDR3 region has 14 residues. Trimming took 6 bases from V and 7 from J, leaving 16 bases between them. CDR3 nucleotides: TGTGCCAGCAGAAAACAGGGTTTCGGGCAGCCCCAGCATTTT. Translating it yields CASRKQGFGQPQHF.

This clonotype was observed at least ten times. The chain couples TRBV5-1 to TRBJ2-3, with D perhaps TRBD1 or TRBD2 (5 bases each). This CDR3 comprises 15 residues. Germline values: CDR1 SGHRS, CDR2 YFSETQ. V gave up 2 bases and J gave up 0 bases, with 10 bases separating them. The CDR3, as DNA: TGCGCCAGCAGCTTAGGAGGACATAGCACAGATACGCAGTATTTT. This codes for CASSLGGHSTDTQYF.

In its sample, this clonotype was seen a few times. The chain has TRBV7-2 and TRBJ1-5, with D unclear. Germline V CDR1 and CDR2: SGHTA, FQGNSA. V was pared by 2 bases and J by 1 base, with 9 bases between. The CDR3 is 15 residues long. The CDR3 region is CASSLTPESNQPQHF. The CDR3 DNA reads as TGTGCCAGCAGCTTAACCCCCGAGAGCAATCAGCCCCAGCATTTT.

This clonotype was found many times. This chain links TRBV24-1 with TRBJ2-1; possible D gene TRBD2, 6 bases. V lost 3 bases to trimming and J lost 1 base, with 15 bases between them. The CDR3 contains 17 residues. CDR1 is KGHDR, CDR2 SFDVKD, per germline. CDR3 bases: TGTGCCACCAGTGATAGGATAGGCGGGGCGTCCTACAATGAGCAGTTCTTC. Translation: CATSDRIGGASYNEQFF.

This clonotype was observed at least ten times. The rearrangement uses TRBV5-1 and TRBJ2-1; TRBD2 agrees at 7 bases. CDR1 SGHRS and CDR2 YFSETQ come from the germline V gene. J lost 4 bases, V lost 4 bases, and 11 bases had no gene match. The CDR3 has 16 amino acids. This CDR3 reads CASSKVQRDPYNEQFF. CDR3 sequence (DNA): TGCGCCAGCAGCAAGGTTCAGCGGGACCCTTACAATGAGCAGTTCTTC. The variable domain in full, with the rest retrieved from reference TRBV5-1 and TRBJ2-1, is KAGVTQTPRYLIKTRGQQVTLSCSPISGHRSVSWYQQTPGQGLQFLFEYFSETQRNKGNFPGRFSGRQFSNSRSEMNVSTLELGDSALYLCASSKVQRDPYNEQFFGPGTRLTVL.

This clonotype was recorded many times. The rearrangement uses TRBV18 and TRBJ1-1; D unresolved. In germline, CDR1 is KGHSH, CDR2 LQKENI. V shed 2 bases and J shed 4 bases, with 8 bases lying between them. The CDR3 loop spans 13 amino acids. For the CDR3, the DNA is TGTGCCAGCTCACCAGGGTTCGGCACTGAAGCTTTCTTT. Encoded protein: CASSPGFGTEAFF.

The V call is TRBV5-1, the J call TRBJ1-4; TRBD1 matches at 9 bases. This CDR3 comprises 18 residues. The trim removed 4 bases at V and 7 bases at J, leaving 17 bases unmatched. The germline V gene has CDR1 SGHRS and CDR2 YFSETQ. CDR3 loop: CASSPFETSGTGREKLFF. The CDR3 bases are TGCGCCAGCAGCCCATTCGAGACATCCGGGACAGGGCGTGAAAAACTGTTTTTT.

This clonotype showed up many times. This chain connects TRBV11-2 to TRBJ2-1; D is unclear. The CDR3 totals 11 residues. The V end lost 3 bases, the J end lost 9 bases, and 6 bases lay between the germline ends. In germline, CDR1 is SGHAT, CDR2 FQNNGV. The CDR3 nucleotides read TGTGCCAGCAGCTTTCTAGGTGAGCAGTTCTTC. Protein product: CASSFLGEQFF. Combining the CDR3 with reference TRBV11-2 and TRBJ2-1 gives the whole variable domain EAGVAQSPRYKIIEKRQSVAFWCNPISGHATLYWYQQILGQGPKLLIQFQNNGVVDDSQLPKDRFSAERLKGVDSTLKIQPAKLEDSAVYLCASSFLGEQFFGPGTRLTVL.

Only a few counts were recorded for this clonotype. This may be a read error: a much more frequent sequence differs by one nucleotide. The rearrangement links TRBV7-2 to TRBJ2-3, with D possibly TRBD1 on 6 matching bases. The CDR3 loop spans 14 amino acids. V gave up 3 bases and J gave up 2 bases, with 9 bases separating them. Germline assignment: CDR1 SGHTA and CDR2 FQGNSA. The CDR3, as DNA: TGTGCCAGCAGCTTGGGACACGCCACAGATACGCAGTATTTT. It yields the protein CASSLGHATDTQYF.

Many counts were recorded for this clonotype. This rearrangement joins TRBV30 to TRBJ1-5; 7 bases map to TRBD1. The length of the CDR3 is 14 residues. V shed 2 bases, J shed 4 bases, and the junction held 5 bases outside the gene matches. In germline, CDR1 is GTSNPN, CDR2 SVGIG (reference sequence). CDR3 region: CAWSPGQSNQPQHF. The CDR3 DNA follows: TGTGCCTGGAGTCCGGGACAGAGTAATCAGCCCCAGCATTTT.

At least ten counts were recorded for this clonotype. The chain couples TRBV27 to TRBJ2-1; either TRBD1 or TRBD2 may supply D (5 bases each). The V gene's germline CDR1 is MNHEY and CDR2 SMNVEV (reference sequence). The CDR3 sequence is 16 residues long. Trimming removed 2 bases at V and 5 bases at J, with 16 bases between. DNA of the CDR3: TGTGCCAGCAGTTTAACTGGGACGCAACGCCACAATGAGCAGTTCTTC. Its translation is CASSLTGTQRHNEQFF.

This clonotype has at least ten counts. The chain couples TRBV10-3 to TRBJ2-7; TRBD1 agrees at 7 bases. Germline CDR1 reads ENHRY; CDR2 reads SYGVKD. The CDR3 sequence is 15 residues long. Unmatched junction bases numbered 11, after V lost 3 bases and J lost 6 bases. The CDR3 DNA reads as TGTGCCATCAGTGATAGGGGGCTAGCTGCGGGCGAGCAGTACTTC. Translation gives CAISDRGLAAGEQYF.

This clonotype occurred many times. This chain links TRBV13 with TRBJ2-3, with 9 bases that match TRBD2. V trimming: 2 bases; J trimming: 2 bases; junction bases outside the gene matches: 11. CDR3 length: 18 amino acids. The germline V gene has CDR1 PRHDT and CDR2 FYEKMQ (reference sequence). The DNA of the CDR3 is TGTGCCAGCAGCTTATCTACGATAGCGGGAGAGGCCACAGATACGCAGTATTTT. It yields the protein CASSLSTIAGEATDTQYF.

The chain links TRBV9 to TRBJ2-1; D may be TRBD1 (6 bases). Trimming shortened V by 0 bases and J by 10 bases, and 17 bases separated the two germline ends. This CDR3 has 15 residues. Germline loops: CDR1 SGDLS, CDR2 YYNGEE. CDR3 in DNA: TGTGCCAGCAGCGTAGGATCTTGGACAGTAGAGGAGCAGTTCTTC. Translating it yields CASSVGSWTVEEQFF.

This clonotype came up many times. The V call is TRBV6-1, the J call TRBJ2-3; possibly TRBD1 for D (6 bases). The CDR3 length is 16 residues. V was pared by 3 bases and J by 6 bases, with 19 bases between. CDR1 and CDR2 (germline): MNHNS, SASEGT. The chain's CDR3 is CASSESRGSVTDTQYF. The CDR3 DNA follows: TGTGCCAGCAGTGAGTCAAGGGGGAGTGTGACGGATACGCAGTATTTT.

V and J are TRBV9 and TRBJ1-2; D gene ambiguous. The CDR3 is made up of 14 amino acids. CDR1 and CDR2 from the germline V gene are SGDLS and YYNGEE. V dropped 0 bases and J dropped 0 bases, with 6 bases sitting between them. The CDR3 loop reads CASSVDGTNYGYTF. The CDR3 DNA follows: TGTGCCAGCAGCGTAGACGGCACTAACTATGGCTACACCTTC.

This clonotype was recorded at least ten times. This rearrangement joins TRBV7-2 to TRBJ1-2, with D perhaps TRBD1 (5 bases). Germline CDR1 SGHTA, CDR2 FQGNSA. V dropped 1 base and J dropped 7 bases, with 16 bases sitting between them. The CDR3 has 15 residues. This chain's CDR3 is CASSLVFGGQGGYTF. CDR3 coding DNA: TGTGCCAGCAGCTTAGTATTCGGGGGTCAGGGTGGCTACACCTTC.

This clonotype came up many times. This chain joins TRBV12-3 or TRBV12-4 and TRBJ1-1; D gene ambiguous. The CDR3 runs 13 residues. Trimming left V 6 bases short and J 4 bases short, with 12 bases between. CDR3 sequence (DNA): TGTGCCAGCAGCCCTGCTGCCAGCACTGAAGCTTTCTTT. Amino acid sequence: CASSPAASTEAFF.

Details on this clonotype: A single base separates this from a much larger clone, so it may be a read error. The CDR3 does not close with the conserved phenylalanine or tryptophan, likely indicating a read error. The chain joins TRBV11-3 to TRBJ2-7; D is uncertain. Germline V gene data show CDR1 as SGHNT and CDR2 as YENEEA. Deletions cut 0 bases from V and 3 bases from J, with 3 bases between. The CDR3 is 12 residues long. CDR3 DNA: TGTGCCAGCAGCTTAGACTACTACGAGCAGTACCTC. It is translated as CASSLDYYEQYL.

Only a few counts were recorded for this clonotype. V is TRBV19 and J is TRBJ1-1; D gene unclear. Trimming removed 4 bases from V and 1 base from J, with 16 bases in between. This CDR3 is built from 16 residues. Germline V gene lookup returns CDR1 LNHDA and CDR2 SQIVND (reference sequence). This CDR3 reads CASSRLPDPRNTEAFF. The CDR3 bases are TGTGCCAGTAGTAGATTGCCGGATCCGCGGAACACTGAAGCTTTCTTT.

This clonotype was found many times. The chain has TRBV7-2 and TRBJ2-5; 7 nucleotides align to TRBD2. CDR1 and CDR2 from the germline V gene are SGHTA and FQGNSA. This CDR3 has 14 residues. V lost 3 bases and J lost 1; bases outside the gene matches: 2. The CDR3 spells CASSFASGQETQYF. CDR3 DNA sequence: TGTGCCAGCAGCTTTGCTAGCGGCCAAGAGACCCAGTACTTC.

This chain uses TRBV20-1 with TRBJ2-7; a possible D gene is TRBD2 (5 bases). Per germline, CDR1 DFQATT and CDR2 SNEGSKA (reference sequence). The CDR3 has 15 residues. V was pared by 0 bases and J by 0 bases, with 12 bases between. CDR3 DNA sequence: TGCAGTGCTAGAGATTGGAGGATCTCCTCCTACGAGCAGTACTTC. Translated, it gives CSARDWRISSYEQYF.

This clonotype occurred a few times. The V gene is TRBV7-2, the J gene TRBJ1-2, with 8 bases fitting TRBD1. With 5 bases clipped from V and 7 bases from J, the junction kept 15 bases outside the gene matches. This CDR3 is 16 amino acids long. The germline gives CDR1 SGHTA, CDR2 FQGNSA. CDR3 region: CASSPTDRGLASGYTF. The CDR3, as DNA: TGTGCCAGCAGCCCGACCGACAGGGGTTTGGCGAGTGGCTACACCTTC.

The gene calls are TRBV24-1 and TRBJ2-5; D is uncertain. In germline, CDR1 is KGHDR, CDR2 SFDVKD. Between the trimmed V and J ends, which lost 2 bases and 4 bases, there was a span of 13 bases. The CDR3 runs to 15 residues. Here the CDR3 reads CATSDSRYIRETQYF. The CDR3 DNA reads TGTGCCACCAGTGATTCTAGATATATAAGAGAGACCCAGTACTTC.

The rearrangement links TRBV27 to TRBJ2-6; D might be TRBD1 (5 bases). CDR3 length: 17 amino acids. From germline, CDR1 is MNHEY and CDR2 SMNVEV (reference sequence). V lost 4 bases and J lost 1, with 14 bases in between. The CDR3, as DNA: TGTGCCAGCAGTTCGCTCCCCGACAGTTCTGGGGCCAACGTCCTGACTTTC. This codes for CASSSLPDSSGANVLTF.

A few counts support this clonotype. A much more abundant neighbour one base away suggests this may be a read error. The rearrangement uses TRBV28 and TRBJ1-1; D ambiguous. Germline CDR1 is MDHEN and CDR2 is SYDVKM. V was shortened by 2 bases and J by 4 bases, with 11 bases between the two germline ends. The CDR3 is 14 residues long. CDR3 residues: CASSLHTEGTEAFF. The CDR3 nucleotides are TGTGCCAGCAGTTTACATACAGAGGGCACTGAAGCTTTCTTT.

V gene TRBV19 combines with J gene TRBJ2-7; TRBD2 matches 14 bases. CDR3 length equals 15 residues. The germline V gene encodes CDR1 LNHDA and CDR2 SQIVND (reference sequence). Trimming cost V 1 base and J 9 bases; bases outside gene matches: 5. In DNA form, the CDR3 reads TGTGCCAGTAGTATAGGAGGGACTAGCGGGAGCGTGCAGTACTTC. As protein: CASSIGGTSGSVQYF.